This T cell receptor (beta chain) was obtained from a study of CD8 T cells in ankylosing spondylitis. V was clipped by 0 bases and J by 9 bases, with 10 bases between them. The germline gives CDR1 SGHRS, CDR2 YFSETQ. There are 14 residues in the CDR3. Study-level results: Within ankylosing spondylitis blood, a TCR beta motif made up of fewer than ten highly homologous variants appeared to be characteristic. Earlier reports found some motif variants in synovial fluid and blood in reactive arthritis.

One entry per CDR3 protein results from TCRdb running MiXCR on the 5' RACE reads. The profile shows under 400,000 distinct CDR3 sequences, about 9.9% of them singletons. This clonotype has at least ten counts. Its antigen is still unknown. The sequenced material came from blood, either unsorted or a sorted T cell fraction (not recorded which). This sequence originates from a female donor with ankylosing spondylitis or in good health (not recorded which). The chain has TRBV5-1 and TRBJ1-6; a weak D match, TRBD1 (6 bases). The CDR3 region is CASSLGQVGSPLHF. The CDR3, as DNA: TGCGCCAGCAGCTTGGGACAGGTTGGTTCACCCCTCCACTTT.